The source of this T cell receptor beta chain is a study of beta chain features in type 1 diabetes. Findings and caveats of the study: Type 1 diabetes patients had TCRB CDR3s that were shorter (moderately but significantly so) in all four CD4+ subsets.

Every isolated RNA sample was fully reverse transcribed, so sequencing captured expressed TCRB transcripts. Naive, central memory and regulatory T cell samples produced a mean of about 3.4 million reads. Clones were read by immunoSEQ multiplex PCR, and TCRdb kept only the in-frame ones, dropping some. This sample has fewer than 350,000 clones, with approximately 15% found just once. Concerning this clone: Its antigen is undetermined.

Blood was drawn once from each donor into heparinised tubes. The draws averaged about 110 mL. Sorted CD4+ subsets: naive, central memory, regulatory, stem cell-like memory (CD45RO/CCR7/CD25/CD127/CD95/CD27 panel). The sequence was obtained from a man between 18 and 29 years old with type 1 diabetes. Sequencing was done on a sample of naive CD4+ T cells from blood.

The CDR3 region is CASRDSSNGYTF. DNA of the CDR3: TGTGCCAGCAGGGACAGCTCCAATGGCTACACCTTC. The rearrangement joins TRBV6-5 to TRBJ1-2, with D possibly being TRBD1 (6 bases). V lost 6 bases and J 6 bases, leaving 11 bases between the germline ends. This CDR3 has 12 amino acids. CDR1 is MNHEY and CDR2 is SVGAGI in the germline V gene.